One and the same sample provided the 25 T cell receptor beta chains below, sequenced in a study of T cells after posttransplantation cyclophosphamide. TCRdb keeps only in-frame clones here, not all; method: immunoSEQ multiplex PCR. The sample is made up of fewer than 11,000 clones, none counted only once. Treatment was busulfan-fludarabine conditioning, a marrow graft, and cyclophosphamide on days +3 and +4. The sample in question was PBMCs, obtained after allogeneic stem cell transplant with posttransplant cyclophosphamide. Receptors were obtained from a female patient between 40 and 50 years old who received an allogeneic stem cell transplant from a related donor, was CMV-positive, and had no GVHD. Some T cells may arise from the graft donor.

This clone was picked up a small number of times. The J gene is TRBJ2-3, the V gene TRBV9; a weak D match, TRBD1 (6 bases). Trimming stripped 4 bases from V and 1 base from J, with 19 bases between. The germline V gene encodes CDR1 SGDLS and CDR2 YYNGEE. The CDR3 consists of 17 residues. The CDR3, as DNA: TGTGCCAGCAGCCCTGGCCCACAGGGTAGGGGCACAGATACGCAGTATTTT. Protein sequence: CASSPGPQGRGTDTQYF.

This clone was seen many times. The chain couples TRBV7-9 to TRBJ2-4; 8 bases are shared with TRBD1. CDR1 SEHNR and CDR2 FQNEAQ come from the germline V gene (reference sequence). The CDR3 length is 16 residues. With 2 bases clipped from V and 5 bases from J, the junction kept 8 bases outside the gene matches. The DNA of the CDR3 is TGTGCCAGCAGCTTATGGCGGACAGGGACAGAAAACATTCAGTACTTC. Its translation: CASSLWRTGTENIQYF.

This clone was picked up many times. This rearrangement joins TRBV5-1 to TRBJ2-5; possible D gene TRBD1, 8 bases. The CDR3 loop spans 15 amino acids. Trimming pared 3 bases from V and 5 bases from J, leaving 17 bases between. Germline CDR1 reads SGHRS; CDR2 reads YFSETQ. The CDR3 DNA is TGCGCCAGCAGCTCGTGGACAGGGCGGGAGGAGACCCAGTACTTC. Its translation: CASSSWTGREETQYF.

This clone appeared many times. The rearrangement uses TRBV10-2 and TRBJ1-1, with a weak D call TRBD1 (6 bases). Germline V lookup: CDR1 WSHSY, CDR2 SAAADI. The CDR3 runs 15 residues. The V and J ends lost 2 bases and 0 bases respectively, with 10 bases between them. For the CDR3, the DNA is TGCGCCAGCAGTGAGGGACAGCTAATGAACACTGAAGCTTTCTTT. Protein: CASSEGQLMNTEAFF.

This clone was recorded many times. The J gene is TRBJ2-3, the V gene TRBV10-3, with 10 bases aligning to TRBD1. CDR1 is ENHRY and CDR2 is SYGVKD in the germline V gene. J lost 4 bases, V lost 4 bases, and 5 bases had no gene match. The length of the CDR3 is 15 residues. CDR3 bases: TGTGCCATCAGTGGAACTGGACAGGGGGCAGATACGCAGTATTTT. Protein: CAISGTGQGADTQYF.

This clone was seen at least ten times. J is TRBJ2-3 and V is TRBV5-4; 7 nucleotides align to TRBD2. The CDR3 consists of 15 residues. The V gene end was trimmed by 0 bases and the J gene end by 2 bases; junction bases not matched to a gene: 3. Germline values: CDR1 SGHNT, CDR2 YYREEE (reference sequence). The DNA of the CDR3 is TGTGCCAGCAGCTTGGGGGGGGGAGACACAGATACGCAGTATTTT. Its translation is CASSLGGGDTDTQYF.

Ten or more counts support this clone. The chain is built from TRBV5-1 and TRBJ2-7, with 8 bases identical to TRBD1. V lost 0 bases, J lost 5 bases, and 4 bases stayed unmatched. Germline V CDR1 and CDR2: SGHRS, YFSETQ. The CDR3 consists of 14 residues. The CDR3 loop reads CASSLGTGLDEQYF. The DNA for the CDR3 is TGCGCCAGCAGCTTGGGGACAGGGCTCGACGAGCAGTACTTC.

This clone has a count of ten or more. This chain connects TRBV7-9 to TRBJ2-7, with 8 nucleotides matching TRBD2. CDR3 length: 15 amino acids. The V gene's germline CDR1 is SEHNR and CDR2 FQNEAQ (reference sequence). The V gene end was trimmed by 4 bases and the J gene end by 2 bases; junction bases not matched to a gene: 7. The CDR3 sequence: CASSSFGGGPYEQYF. The CDR3 coding sequence is TGTGCCAGCAGCTCATTCGGGGGGGGGCCCTACGAGCAGTACTTC.

In its sample, this clone was seen many times. The genes are TRBV6-5 and TRBJ1-5; D not certain. CDR3 length: 16 residues. Per germline, CDR1 MNHEY and CDR2 SVGAGI. Trimming cost V 2 bases and J 4 bases, with 15 bases left between them. Here the CDR3 DNA reads TGTGCCAGCAGTTACCAGAAACCCCCGAGTAATCAGCCCCAGCATTTT. Translated, it gives CASSYQKPPSNQPQHF.

This clone was seen repeatedly, ten times or more. One end of the junction does not line up with germline, which may come from a read error. CDR3 loop: CASNPAGSSEQYF. CDR3 coding DNA: TGTGCCAGCAATCCTGCGGGGTCCTCCGAGCAGTACTTC. The rearrangement uses TRBV6-2 or TRBV6-3 and TRBJ2-7; the D gene is possibly TRBD2 (6 bases). The length of the CDR3 is 13 residues. CDR1 is MNHEY, CDR2 SVGEGT, per germline.

This clone was recorded at least ten times. The gene calls are TRBV6-1 and TRBJ2-1, with D possibly TRBD2 on 5 matching bases. The CDR3 extends over 16 amino acids. CDR1 and CDR2 from the germline V gene are MNHNS and SASEGT. Trimming took off 3 bases at V and 1 base at J, with 13 bases between the two ends. The CDR3, as DNA: TGTGCCAGCAGTGATAGGGCTAGCATATCCTACAATGAGCAGTTCTTC. Protein: CASSDRASISYNEQFF.

There are many counts of this clone. The rearrangement joins TRBV5-1 to TRBJ1-4, with D perhaps TRBD1 (5 bases). Germline V gives CDR1 SGHRS, CDR2 YFSETQ. The V gene lost 3 bases and the J gene lost 8 bases, with 14 bases spanning the gap. The CDR3 contains 14 residues. The CDR3 is CASSSGLLGEKLFF. The CDR3 DNA reads as TGCGCCAGCAGCTCGGGACTCTTAGGGGAAAAACTGTTTTTT.

This clone has ten or more counts. The chain employs TRBV18 and TRBJ1-3; possibly TRBD1 for D (6 bases). Trimming left V 3 bases short and J 0 bases short, with 12 bases between. The CDR3 totals 16 residues. Germline V CDR1 and CDR2: KGHSH, LQKENI. CDR3: CASSPLVQGSGNTIYF. The CDR3 DNA follows: TGTGCCAGCTCACCCCTAGTACAGGGCTCTGGAAACACCATATATTTT.

This clone has ten or more counts. The gene calls are TRBV29-1 and TRBJ2-1, with 10 bases that match TRBD2. The CDR3 length is 12 residues. The V and J ends lost 5 bases and 8 bases, in that order; junction bases with no gene match: 3. The germline CDR1 and CDR2 sequences are SQVTM and ANQGSEA. CDR3 DNA sequence: TGCAGCGTTTCCGGGACTAGCGATGAGCAGTTCTTC. Translating it yields CSVSGTSDEQFF.

This clone was counted many times. CDR3 nucleotide sequence: TGTGCCAGCTCACCAAGCGGGGGGCTCTACAATGAGCAGTTCTTC. Protein: CASSPSGGLYNEQFF. The genes are TRBV18 and TRBJ2-1, with 9 positions matching TRBD2. V shed 2 bases, J shed 3 bases, and the junction held 2 bases outside the gene matches. CDR1 is KGHSH, CDR2 LQKENI, per germline. The CDR3 loop spans 15 amino acids.

In this sample, this clone turned up many times. The V and J genes are TRBV6-5 and TRBJ2-7, with 12 bases identical to TRBD1. Germline lookup yields CDR1 MNHEY and CDR2 SVGAGI. This CDR3 is built from 14 residues. The junction had 6 bases not matched to a gene; V was cut back by 6 bases and J by 6 bases. The CDR3 loop is CASSRGQGALEQYF. CDR3 sequence (DNA): TGTGCCAGCAGCCGGGGACAGGGGGCTCTCGAGCAGTACTTC.

This clone has a count of ten or more. The rearrangement joins TRBV7-7 to TRBJ2-1; 8 bases are shared with TRBD1. J gave up 6 bases and V 5 bases, and 9 bases lay outside the gene matches. Germline V gene lookup returns CDR1 SSHAT and CDR2 FNYEAQ (reference sequence). The CDR3 has 15 residues. The CDR3 reads CASSPTGVGSNEQFF. As DNA, the CDR3 is TGTGCCAGCAGCCCGACAGGGGTTGGTAGCAATGAGCAGTTCTTC.

This clone was counted at least ten times. V usage is TRBV28 and J usage is TRBJ2-1; 11 nucleotides align to TRBD2. Trimming removed 4 bases from V and 8 bases from J; junction bases left unmatched: 13. Germline V CDR1 and CDR2: MDHEN, SYDVKM. The CDR3 has 17 amino acids. CDR3 nucleotides: TGTGCCAGCAGTTCATTGATTAGCGGGGGGGCCAGGGATGAGCAGTTCTTC. Encoded protein: CASSSLISGGARDEQFF.

Many counts were recorded for this clone. The gene calls are TRBV5-1 and TRBJ2-1; TRBD2 agrees at 10 bases. The V and J ends lost 3 bases and 6 bases, in that order; junction bases with no gene match: 6. CDR1 SGHRS and CDR2 YFSETQ come from the germline V gene. This CDR3 contains 15 residues. CDR3 in DNA: TGCGCCAGCAGCTCCCTAGCGGGGGAAGTCAATGAGCAGTTCTTC. It is translated as CASSSLAGEVNEQFF. The complete variable domain, with remaining parts taken from reference TRBV5-1 and TRBJ2-1, reads KAGVTQTPRYLIKTRGQQVTLSCSPISGHRSVSWYQQTPGQGLQFLFEYFSETQRNKGNFPGRFSGRQFSNSRSEMNVSTLELGDSALYLCASSSLAGEVNEQFFGPGTRLTVL.

This clone was found many times. The chain recombines TRBV28 with TRBJ2-4, with TRBD1 matching over 11 bases. Germline CDR1 is MDHEN and CDR2 is SYDVKM. Germline trimming cut 2 bases from V and 3 bases from J; bases unmatched to any gene: 9. The CDR3 consists of 18 residues. The CDR3 here is CASSLGTGGVVVKNIQYF. In nucleotides, the CDR3 is TGTGCCAGCAGTTTAGGGACAGGGGGGGTGGTGGTCAAAAACATTCAGTACTTC.

In its sample, this clone was seen many times. The chain links TRBV13 to TRBJ1-3, with D possibly matching TRBD1 (6 bases). Germline CDR1 reads PRHDT; CDR2 reads FYEKMQ (reference sequence). This CDR3 has 15 amino acids. V lost 2 bases, J lost 3 bases, and 11 bases lay in between. The CDR3 loop is CASSLLRTVGNTIYF. The CDR3, as DNA: TGTGCCAGCAGCTTACTGCGGACAGTTGGAAACACCATATATTTT.

This clone was counted at least ten times. The V and J genes are TRBV2 and TRBJ1-2; D is uncertain. Per the germline V gene, CDR1 is SNHLY and CDR2 is FYNNEI. The CDR3 totals 14 residues. V gave up 3 bases and J gave up 5 bases, with 13 bases separating them. The CDR3 loop reads CASSEEGFGYGYTF. Here the CDR3 DNA reads TGTGCCAGCAGTGAGGAGGGTTTCGGTTATGGCTACACCTTC.

This clone showed up many times. The chain employs TRBV25-1 and TRBJ1-6, with D hard to call. Trimming left V 3 bases short and J 9 bases short, with 12 bases between. Germline loops: CDR1 MGHDK, CDR2 SYGVNS. This CDR3 is 14 amino acids long. The DNA for the CDR3 is TGTGCCAGCAGTGACACACGGGGAGGTTCACCCCTCCACTTT. Protein sequence: CASSDTRGGSPLHF. Full variable domain (outside the CDR3, taken from reference TRBV25-1 and TRBJ1-6): EADIYQTPRYLVIGTGKKITLECSQTMGHDKMYWYQQDPGMELHLIHYSYGVNSTEKGDLSSESTVSRIRTEHFPLTLESARPSHTSQYLCASSDTRGGSPLHFGNGTRLTVT.

This clone was detected ten times or more. This chain links TRBV9 with TRBJ1-5, with TRBD1 matching 8 bases. The germline gives CDR1 SGDLS, CDR2 YYNGEE. Trimming cost V 3 bases and J 5 bases; bases outside gene matches: 13. This CDR3 spans 17 amino acids. The CDR3 loop reads CASSARQDRGRHQPQHF. In DNA form, the CDR3 reads TGTGCCAGCAGCGCGAGGCAAGACAGGGGCCGACATCAGCCCCAGCATTTT.

This clone has a count of ten or more. V and J are TRBV7-9 and TRBJ1-5; TRBD1 matches 8 bases. The germline V gene encodes CDR1 SEHNR and CDR2 FQNEAQ (reference sequence). The CDR3 totals 15 residues. After removal of 4 bases from V and 6 bases from J, the junction contained 8 bases not matched to a gene. CDR3 DNA sequence: TGTGCCAGCAGCTCTGAGACAGGGGATGGTCAGCCCCAGCATTTT. It specifies CASSSETGDGQPQHF.